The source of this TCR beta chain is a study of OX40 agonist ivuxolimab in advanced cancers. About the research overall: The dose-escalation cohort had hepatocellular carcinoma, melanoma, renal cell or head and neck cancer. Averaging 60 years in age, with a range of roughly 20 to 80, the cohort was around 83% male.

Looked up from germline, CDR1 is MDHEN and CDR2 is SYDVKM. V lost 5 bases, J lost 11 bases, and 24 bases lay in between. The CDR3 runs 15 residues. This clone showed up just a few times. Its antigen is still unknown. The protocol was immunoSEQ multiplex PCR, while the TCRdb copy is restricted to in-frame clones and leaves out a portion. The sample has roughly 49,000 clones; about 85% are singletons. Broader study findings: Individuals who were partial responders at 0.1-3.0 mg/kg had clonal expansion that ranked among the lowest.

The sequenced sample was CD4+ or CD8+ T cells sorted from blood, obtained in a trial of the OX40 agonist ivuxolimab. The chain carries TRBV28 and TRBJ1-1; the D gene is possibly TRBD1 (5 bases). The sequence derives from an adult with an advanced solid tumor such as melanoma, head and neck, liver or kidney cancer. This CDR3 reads CASSNHEGSLGGAFF. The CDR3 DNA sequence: TGTGCCAGCAGTAACCACGAGGGGTCCCTCGGTGGGGCTTTCTTT.